Listed below are T cell receptor beta chains from one sample, sequenced in a study of T cell changes during pregnancy in multiple sclerosis. Sequencing used immunoSEQ multiplex PCR; TCRdb keeps in-frame clones, though not all of them. In the table there are tens of thousands of clones, around 92% of which are singletons. This specimen was CD4+ T cells from peripheral blood mononuclear cells, taken after pregnancy. Every receptor here comes from a female donor with multiple sclerosis, enrolled in a pregnancy study. CDR3s include the opening cysteine and the closing phenylalanine or tryptophan. A D gene is named only where the DNA matches it firmly. Not every row has a clone size; where given, it reads once, few, many or a size class.

j_call | v_call | d_call | clone_size | cdr3_length | cdr3_nt | cdr3_aa
TRBJ1-2 | TRBV9 | - | - | 13 | TGTGCCAGCAGCGAGCGGGGGTACTATGGCTACACCTTC | CASSERGYYGYTF
TRBJ2-5 | TRBV10-3 | TRBD1 | - | 15 | TGTGCCATCAGTGAGCCGGGACAGGGATCGGAGACCCAGTACTTC | CAISEPGQGSETQYF
TRBJ1-2 | TRBV5-1 | TRBD1 | - | 15 | TGCGCCAGCAGCTCGGACAGGGGGCCCCTTGGTGGCTACACCTTC | CASSSDRGPLGGYTF
TRBJ1-6 | TRBV7-2 | TRBD1 | once | 16 | TGTGCCAGCAGCCTTTCGACAGGGTACTATAATTCACCCCTCCACTTT | CASSLSTGYYNSPLHF
TRBJ1-2 | TRBV15 | TRBD1 | - | 14 | TGTGCCACCAGCAGGGACAGGGTTGTCTATGGCTACACCTTC | CATSRDRVVYGYTF
TRBJ2-6 | TRBV6-6 | - | - | 16 | TGTGCCAGCAGTTACTCGCGAGGCTCTGGGGCCAACGTCCTGACTTTC | CASSYSRGSGANVLTF
TRBJ1-3 | TRBV19 | - | - | 14 | TGTGCCAGTAGTAGACAGGCTTCTGGAAACACCATATATTTT | CASSRQASGNTIYF
TRBJ1-1 | TRBV4-2 | - | - | 15 | TGTGCCAGCAGCCAAGAGGGGGGGAGAGGGACTGAAGCTTTCTTT | CASSQEGGRGTEAFF
TRBJ2-7 | TRBV29-1 | TRBD1 | - | 13 | TGCAGCATTCCGGGACAGGGTGGCCCCGAGCAGTACTTC | CSIPGQGGPEQYF
TRBJ1-5 | TRBV6-5 | TRBD1 | - | 15 | TGTGCCAGCAGAGCTTCAGGGGGCGGCAATCAGCCCCAGCATTTT | CASRASGGGNQPQHF
TRBJ1-4 | TRBV19 | - | - | 14 | TGTGCCAGTAGTATACGAGGGAGTAATGAAAAACTGTTTTTT | CASSIRGSNEKLFF
TRBJ2-6 | TRBV5-4 | - | - | 15 | TGTGCCAGCAGCTTGCCGGGGTCTAAGGCCAACGTCCTGACTTTC | CASSLPGSKANVLTF
TRBJ2-7 | TRBV19 | TRBD1 | once | 16 | TGTGCCAGTAGTACAAACCGGGACAGGGGATCCTACGAGCAGTACTTC | CASSTNRDRGSYEQYF
TRBJ2-2 | TRBV6-5 | TRBD1 | once | 15 | TGTGCCAGCAGATCACAGGGGGCGCCGGGCGGGGAGCTGTTTTTT | CASRSQGAPGGELFF
TRBJ2-1 | TRBV25-1 | TRBD1 | - | 16 | TGTGCCAGCAGTGACCCGGGACAGGGGGTTACGGATGAGCAGTTCTTC | CASSDPGQGVTDEQFF
TRBJ2-3 | TRBV5-5 | - | - | 12 | TGTGCCAGCAGCTTCAGTACAGATACGCAGTATTTT | CASSFSTDTQYF
TRBJ1-1 | TRBV5-5 | - | - | 16 | TGTGCCAGCAGCTTGGATTGGGACACCATGAACACTGAAGCTTTCTTT | CASSLDWDTMNTEAFF
TRBJ2-3 | TRBV6-5 | - | once | 12 | TGTGCCAGCACGAGTGGCACAGATACGCAGTATTTT | CASTSGTDTQYF
TRBJ2-4 | TRBV10-3 | - | - | 11 | TGTGCCACGTCGACTGAGAACATTCAGTACTTC | CATSTENIQYF
TRBJ1-2 | TRBV5-1 | TRBD1 | - | 16 | TGCGCCAGCAGCTGGGGGACAGGGGTTGTTGACTATGGCTACACCTTC | CASSWGTGVVDYGYTF
TRBJ1-5 | TRBV5-6 | - | - | 16 | TGTGCCAGCAGCTTGGAAACGGGGAGTAGCAATCAGCCCCAGCATTTT | CASSLETGSSNQPQHF
TRBJ1-5 | TRBV13 | - | - | 17 | TGTGCCAGCAGCTTAAACGACAGGTTCAACCCCAATCAGCCCCAGCATTTT | CASSLNDRFNPNQPQHF
TRBJ1-1 | TRBV5-1 | - | - | 11 | TGCGCCAGCAGCTTTTCAGGGGCGGGTTTCTTT | CASSFSGAGFF
TRBJ1-6 | TRBV4-3 | - | - | 16 | TGCGCCAGCAGCCAAGAGACGTCGGGAGCCAATTCACCCCTCCACTTT | CASSQETSGANSPLHF